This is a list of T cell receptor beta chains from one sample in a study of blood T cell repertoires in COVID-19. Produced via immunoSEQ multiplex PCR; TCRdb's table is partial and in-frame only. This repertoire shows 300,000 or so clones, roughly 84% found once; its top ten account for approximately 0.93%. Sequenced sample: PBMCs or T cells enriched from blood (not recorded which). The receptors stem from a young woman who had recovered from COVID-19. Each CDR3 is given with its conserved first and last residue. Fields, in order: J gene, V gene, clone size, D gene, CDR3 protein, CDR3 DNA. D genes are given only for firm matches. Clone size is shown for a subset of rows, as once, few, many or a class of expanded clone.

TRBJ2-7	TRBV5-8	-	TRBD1	CASSPRGQKSSYEQYF	TGTGCCAGCAGCCCTAGGGGACAGAAAAGCTCCTACGAGCAGTACTTC
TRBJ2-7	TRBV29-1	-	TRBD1	CSARQGSGEQYF	TGCAGCGCCCGACAGGGCTCGGGGGAGCAGTACTTC
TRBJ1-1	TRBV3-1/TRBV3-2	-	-	CASSEVMNTEAFF	TGTGCCAGCAGTGAGGTGATGAACACTGAAGCTTTCTTT
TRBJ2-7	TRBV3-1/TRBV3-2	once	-	CASSQDFSRREQYF	TGTGCCAGCAGCCAAGACTTCTCGAGGCGCGAGCAGTACTTC
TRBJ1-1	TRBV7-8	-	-	CASSLIRTNTEAFF	TGTGCCAGCAGCTTAATACGGACAAACACTGAAGCTTTCTTT
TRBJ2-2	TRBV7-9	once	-	CASSKQGNTGELFF	TGTGCCAGCAGCAAACAGGGAAACACCGGGGAGCTGTTTTTT
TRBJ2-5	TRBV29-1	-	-	CSVNPGQETQYF	TGCAGCGTGAACCCGGGTCAAGAGACCCAGTACTTC
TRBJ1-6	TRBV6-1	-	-	CASSEHLGHKYSPLHF	TGTGCCAGCAGTGAGCACCTGGGACACAAGTATTCACCCCTCCACTTT
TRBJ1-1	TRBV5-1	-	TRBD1	CASSRGAGGWDTEAFF	TGCGCCAGCAGCCGAGGTGCAGGGGGCTGGGACACTGAAGCTTTCTTT
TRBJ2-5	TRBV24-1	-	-	CATSDSIGTQYF	TGTGCCACCAGTGATTCCATCGGGACCCAGTACTTC
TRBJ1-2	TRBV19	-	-	CASSMAVGGRGYGYTF	TGTGCCAGTAGTATGGCCGTCGGTGGCAGGGGATACGGCTACACCTTC
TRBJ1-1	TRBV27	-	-	CASSILDSGTEAFF	TGTGCCAGCAGTATACTGGACAGCGGCACTGAAGCTTTCTTT
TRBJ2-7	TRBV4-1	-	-	CASSQDSSGTYEQYF	TGCGCCAGCAGCCAAGATTCCTCCGGGACCTACGAGCAGTACTTC
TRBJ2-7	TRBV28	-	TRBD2	CASSSPGLAGTSYEQYF	TGTGCCAGCAGTTCCCCCGGACTAGCGGGGACCTCCTACGAGCAGTACTTC
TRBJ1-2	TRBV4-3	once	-	CASSQDRGFRDGYTF	TGCGCCAGCAGCCAAGATCGGGGGTTCAGGGATGGCTACACCTTC
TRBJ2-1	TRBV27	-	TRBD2	CASSLNLPLAGGRAYNEQFF	TGTGCCAGCAGTTTAAATTTGCCCCTAGCGGGGGGGAGGGCCTACAATGAGCAGTTCTTC
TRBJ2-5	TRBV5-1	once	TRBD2	CASSLVAAGGPQETQYF	TGCGCCAGCAGCTTGGTGGCGGCGGGGGGGCCCCAAGAGACCCAGTACTTC
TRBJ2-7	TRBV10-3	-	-	CAISPRQGEQYF	TGTGCCATCAGCCCCCGCCAGGGCGAGCAGTACTTC
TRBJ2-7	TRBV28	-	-	CASSQSGYEQYF	TGTGCCAGCAGTCAATCGGGGTACGAGCAGTACTTC
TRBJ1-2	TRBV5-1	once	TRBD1	CASSLDSTGKYTGYTF	TGCGCCAGCAGCTTGGATTCGACAGGGAAATATACTGGCTACACCTTC
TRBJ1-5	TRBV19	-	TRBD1	CASSRGTGGQGFIGNGNQPQHF	TGTGCCAGTAGTAGGGGCACCGGCGGACAGGGTTTTATCGGGAATGGCAATCAGCCCCAGCATTTT
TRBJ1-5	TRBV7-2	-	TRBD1	CASSSMTGQNQPQHF	TGTGCCAGCAGCTCGATGACAGGGCAGAATCAGCCCCAGCATTTT
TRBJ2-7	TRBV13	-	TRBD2	CASSQGLAGTYEQYF	TGTGCCAGCAGCCAGGGACTAGCGGGGACCTACGAGCAGTACTTC
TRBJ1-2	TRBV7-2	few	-	CASSLFNSDGYTF	TGTGCCAGCAGCTTGTTCAACAGTGATGGCTACACCTTC
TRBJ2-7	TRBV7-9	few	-	CASSLGSTNEQYF	TGTGCCAGCAGCTTAGGGTCTACCAACGAGCAGTACTTC
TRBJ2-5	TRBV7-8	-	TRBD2	CASSPDLRGGHDQETQYF	TGTGCCAGCAGCCCTGACTTGCGGGGGGGCCACGACCAAGAGACCCAGTACTTC
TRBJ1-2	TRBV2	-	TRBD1	CASRTGGFDGYTF	TGTGCCAGCAGGACAGGGGGCTTCGATGGCTACACCTTC
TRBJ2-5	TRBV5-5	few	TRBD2	CASSFVLAGGGRETQYF	TGTGCCAGCAGCTTCGTGTTAGCGGGGGGAGGGAGAGAGACCCAGTACTTC
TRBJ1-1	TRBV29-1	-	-	CSVARDTEAFF	TGCAGCGTTGCTCGGGACACTGAAGCTTTCTTT
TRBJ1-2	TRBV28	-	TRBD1	CASSFWVVQGGVSIGYTF	TGTGCCAGCAGTTTTTGGGTTGTCCAGGGGGGCGTAAGCATTGGCTACACCTTC
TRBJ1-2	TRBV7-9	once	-	CAGERGSADWAYGYTF	TGTGCCGGCGAGAGAGGGAGTGCCGATTGGGCCTATGGCTACACCTTC
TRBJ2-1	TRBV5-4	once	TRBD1	CASSLRDRDYNEQFF	TGTGCCAGCAGCCTGCGGGACAGGGACTACAATGAGCAGTTCTTC